Listed below are T cell receptor beta chains from one sample, sequenced in a study of blood T cell repertoires in COVID-19. The table came from immunoSEQ multiplex PCR; TCRdb's copy has only in-frame clones and leaves some out. The table records tens of thousands of clones, 91% of them present only once. The sample was peripheral blood. All receptors derive from a man aged 60 to 69 with acute or convalescent COVID-19. Both conserved end residues are part of each CDR3. The D gene is left open where the match is weak. Not every row has a clone size; where given, it reads once, few, many or a size class.

cdr3_aa,cdr3_nt,j_call,v_call,d_call,clone_size
CASSQRQDNEKLFF,TGTGCCAGCTCACAGCGACAGGATAATGAAAAACTGTTTTTT,TRBJ1-4,TRBV18,.,.
CASSRLAGGTPGELFF,TGTGCCAGCAGCAGACTAGCGGGAGGGACCCCCGGGGAGCTGTTTTTT,TRBJ2-2,TRBV2,TRBD2,.
CASSRGQEGLSGELFF,TGCGCCAGCAGCCGAGGGCAGGAGGGCCTGTCCGGGGAGCTGTTTTTT,TRBJ2-2,TRBV5-1,.,.
CSAASSQKETQYF,TGCAGCGCCGCGTCTAGCCAGAAAGAGACCCAGTACTTC,TRBJ2-5,TRBV29-1,.,once
CASSSPRSGRSGEQFF,TGTGCCAGCAGCTCCCCGCGTAGCGGGAGATCAGGCGAGCAGTTCTTC,TRBJ2-1,TRBV7-9,TRBD2,.
CASSEGRGQWNTEAFF,TGTGCCAGCAGTGAAGGGAGGGGGCAATGGAACACTGAAGCTTTCTTT,TRBJ1-1,TRBV2,TRBD1,.
CASRQANYGYTF,TGTGCCAGCAGGCAGGCTAACTATGGCTACACCTTC,TRBJ1-2,TRBV28,.,.
CASSSTYEQYF,TGTGCCAGCAGTTCCACCTACGAGCAGTACTTC,TRBJ2-7,TRBV12-3/TRBV12-4,.,.
CASSLAVLGPGQGRSSNQPQHF,TGTGCCAGCAGCTTAGCGGTTCTGGGGCCGGGACAGGGAAGAAGTAGCAATCAGCCCCAGCATTTT,TRBJ1-5,TRBV7-2,TRBD1,few
CASSQVAAGGPVYNEQFF,TGCGCCAGCAGCCAAGTGGCAGCGGGAGGGCCCGTGTACAATGAGCAGTTCTTC,TRBJ2-1,TRBV4-3,TRBD2,.
CASGLSRDRGSTDTQYF,TGTGCTAGTGGTTTGTCCCGGGACAGGGGGAGCACAGATACGCAGTATTTT,TRBJ2-3,TRBV12-5,TRBD1,.
CAIRAGREIQYTQYF,TGTGCCATCAGAGCGGGACGGGAAATCCAATATACGCAGTATTTT,TRBJ2-3,TRBV10-3,TRBD2,.
CASSLARSGYEQYF,TGTGCCAGCAGCTTAGCACGTAGCGGCTACGAGCAGTACTTC,TRBJ2-7,TRBV7-2,.,.
CASSLVRYRAYTGELFF,TGTGCCAGCAGCTTGGTCAGGTACAGGGCTTACACCGGGGAGCTGTTTTTT,TRBJ2-2,TRBV5-6,.,.
CASSFRQANTDTQYF,TGCGCCAGCAGCTTTAGACAGGCCAACACAGATACGCAGTATTTT,TRBJ2-3,TRBV5-1,.,.
CASSRQGRDTGELFF,TGTGCCAGCAGTAGACAGGGTCGAGACACCGGGGAGCTGTTTTTT,TRBJ2-2,TRBV11-1,TRBD1,once
CASRGRPGNEKLFF,TGTGCCAGCAGGGGGAGGCCCGGTAATGAAAAACTGTTTTTT,TRBJ1-4,TRBV28,.,few
CASSRISRPGGNTIYF,TGTGCCAGCAGCCGGATCTCGAGGCCCGGTGGAAACACCATATATTTT,TRBJ1-3,TRBV5-6,.,.
CASAKRGGPTDTQYF,TGTGCCAGCGCAAAACGTGGAGGGCCGACAGATACGCAGTATTTT,TRBJ2-3,TRBV5-6,.,.
CASSLGTFTDTQYF,TGCGCCAGCAGCCTCGGGACTTTCACAGATACGCAGTATTTT,TRBJ2-3,TRBV5-1,.,.
CSVGFGTGGTEAFF,TGCAGCGTTGGCTTCGGGACAGGGGGCACTGAAGCTTTCTTT,TRBJ1-1,TRBV29-1,TRBD1,.
CASSQAGTGDGYTF,TGCGCCAGCAGCCAAGCCGGGACAGGGGATGGCTACACCTTC,TRBJ1-2,TRBV4-1,TRBD1,.
CASSLGGTGGGNQPQHF,TGTGCCAGCAGTTTAGGGGGGACAGGGGGTGGCAATCAGCCCCAGCATTTT,TRBJ1-5,TRBV27,TRBD1,few